The rows below give T cell receptor beta chains drawn from one sample of a study of blood T cell repertoires in COVID-19. The repertoire was sequenced with immunoSEQ multiplex PCR; TCRdb's copy has only in-frame clones and lacks some. There are about 90,000 clones in the sample; 70% to 85% occur only once, and over 6% lies in the top ten. Sequenced: peripheral blood. The origin of the receptors is a man in his 70s with acute or convalescent COVID-19. Each CDR3 is given with its conserved first and last residue. Each record gives: V gene, clone size, CDR3 protein. A clone size is listed for some rows: how often the clone was seen (once, few, many), or a class if it is expanded.

TRBV9	.	CASSVGGRDTQYF
TRBV29-1	few	CSVRGFRGARSSTLANGYTF
TRBV5-4	.	CASRPQGVAYEQYF
TRBV25-1	.	CASIGPGLAGEATDTQYF
TRBV15	.	CATSRGDRGPYNEQFF
TRBV30	.	CAWNFMAGENEQFF
TRBV5-1	.	CASSFGPANTEAFF
TRBV7-8	.	CASSLSGGGQYGANVLTF
TRBV11-3	.	CASSYRQGAQRCNQPQHF
TRBV5-1	.	CASSLGLAGNYNEQFF
TRBV15	.	CATSRDPSEEQFF
TRBV5-4	.	CASSLGTVSLNTEAFF
TRBV7-2	.	CASSPGHGWEEKLFF